The 30 T cell receptor beta chains in this list originate from one sample, sequenced in a study of cytomegalovirus exposure and HLA in healthy donors. This PCR relied on a set of 60 Vbeta primers and 13 Jbeta primers. TCRdb keeps only in-frame clones here, not all; method: immunoSEQ multiplex PCR. The data hold about 160,000 clones, with around four fifths observed a single time. Sequenced: PBMCs. These receptor sequences come from a girl aged 2-10 years in good health and CMV-seropositive.

The chain joins TRBV30 to TRBJ1-1; D perhaps matches TRBD1 (5 bases). The CDR3 consists of 14 residues. V was shortened by 1 base and J by 7 bases, with 16 bases between the two germline ends. CDR1 is GTSNPN, CDR2 SVGIG, per germline (reference sequence). The CDR3 coding sequence is TGTGCCTGGAGTGAGGGAACCAGGGTCAATGAAGCTTTCTTT. It specifies CAWSEGTRVNEAFF.

The chain is built from TRBV13 and TRBJ1-2; D is undetermined. The CDR3 runs to 10 residues. Germline V gene data show CDR1 as PRHDT and CDR2 as FYEKMQ (reference sequence). V was pared by 2 bases and J by 8 bases, with 3 bases between. The CDR3 DNA is TGTGCCAGCAGCTTACAGGGCTACACCTTC. Residues: CASSLQGYTF.

A single count supports this clone. V is TRBV12-5 and J is TRBJ2-1, with TRBD2 identical over 12 bases. Germline V gives CDR1 LGHNT, CDR2 FRNRAP. J lost 5 bases, V lost 8 bases, and 7 bases had no gene match. The CDR3 runs 15 residues. In DNA form, the CDR3 reads TGTGCTAGTTCCATCTCTAGCGGGGGGGACAATGAGCAGTTCTTC. Its protein is CASSISSGGDNEQFF.

This sequence joins TRBV7-9 and TRBJ2-1; the match to TRBD1 covers 12 bases. J gave up 16 bases and V 7 bases, and 20 bases lay outside the gene matches. Germline CDR1 is SEHNR and CDR2 is FQNEAQ (reference sequence). CDR3 length equals 16 residues. The CDR3 protein is CASMSSRLGQGAVVFF. The CDR3 DNA is TGTGCCAGCATGTCTTCGCGTCTGGGACAGGGGGCCGTGGTATTCTTC.

The chain employs TRBV27 and TRBJ2-5; TRBD1 matches at 7 bases. Trimming took 4 bases from V and 2 from J; bases not matched to a gene: 4. Germline V lookup: CDR1 MNHEY, CDR2 SMNVEV (reference sequence). The CDR3 length is 14 residues. The CDR3 spells CASSSRDRQETQYF. As DNA, the CDR3 is TGTGCCAGCAGTTCAAGGGACAGACAAGAGACCCAGTACTTC.

The V and J genes are TRBV6-1 and TRBJ2-5; TRBD2 matches at 8 bases. The CDR3 sequence is 15 residues long. Germline V gives CDR1 MNHNS, CDR2 SASEGT. The V segment lost 6 bases and the J segment 3 bases; nucleotides outside the gene matches: 9. CDR3 DNA: TGTGCCAGCAGCTTCACGCGGGGGGTGGAAGAGACCCAGTACTTC. It codes for CASSFTRGVEETQYF.

This clone was seen a few times. The V call is TRBV6-1, the J call TRBJ2-3, with TRBD1 matching over 7 bases. The CDR3 sequence is 15 residues long. After removal of 5 bases from V and 1 base from J, the junction contained 6 bases not matched to a gene. Germline CDR1 is MNHNS and CDR2 is SASEGT. The CDR3 spells CASSPWTGRTDTQYF. CDR3 nucleotides: TGTGCCAGCAGTCCCTGGACAGGTCGCACAGATACGCAGTATTTT.

There are a few counts of this clone. The gene calls are TRBV5-1 and TRBJ2-1; D may be TRBD2 (6 bases). Germline assignment: CDR1 SGHRS and CDR2 YFSETQ. The CDR3 has 15 residues. Trimming removed 4 bases from V and 7 bases from J, with 18 bases in between. CDR3 region: CASSTSGTVSNEQFF. DNA of the CDR3: TGCGCCAGCAGCACCTCCGGGACTGTGTCTAATGAGCAGTTCTTC.

The rearrangement uses TRBV30 and TRBJ1-2, with 7 bases identical to TRBD1. Unmatched junction bases numbered 9, after V lost 3 bases and J lost 5 bases. Germline-derived CDR1 and CDR2 are GTSNPN and SVGIG (reference sequence). This CDR3 comprises 14 residues. The CDR3 nucleotides read TGTGCCTGGAGAGGGACAGTGTCACCTTATGGCTACACCTTC. Its translation: CAWRGTVSPYGYTF. The entire variable domain, with the rest obtained from reference TRBV30 and TRBJ1-2, is as follows: SQTIHQWPATLVQPVGSPLSLECTVEGTSNPNLYWYRQAAGRGLQLLFYSVGIGQISSEVPQNLSASRPQDRQFILSSKKLLLSDSGFYLCAWRGTVSPYGYTFGSGTRLTVV.

The genes are TRBV5-4 and TRBJ2-3, with D maybe TRBD1 (5 bases). Germline CDR1 reads SGHNT; CDR2 reads YYREEE (reference sequence). The CDR3 covers 14 residues. The V and J ends lost 1 base and 2 bases respectively, with 8 bases between them. CDR3 DNA: TGTGCCAGCAGCTTGATCAGGGACACAGATACGCAGTATTTT. This gives the protein CASSLIRDTDTQYF. Drawing the rest from reference TRBV5-4 and TRBJ2-3, the complete variable domain is ETGVTQSPTHLIKTRGQQVTLRCSSQSGHNTVSWYQQALGQGPQFIFQYYREEENGRGNFPPRFSGLQFPNYSSELNVNALELDDSALYLCASSLIRDTDTQYFGPGTRLTVL.

Note on this clone: The sample contains more than one DNA sequence encoding this CDR3. This rearrangement joins TRBV30 to TRBJ1-4, with unresolved D. Deletions cut 0 bases from V and 5 bases from J, with 7 bases between. This CDR3 comprises 13 residues. Germline values: CDR1 GTSNPN, CDR2 SVGIG (reference sequence). For the CDR3, the DNA is TGTGCCTGGAGTGTCGGCGGGAATGAAAAACTGTTTTTT. Its translation is CAWSVGGNEKLFF.

In its sample, this clone was seen a few times. The chain is built from TRBV28 and TRBJ1-2, with 7 bases identical to TRBD1. This CDR3 is built from 15 residues. Germline CDR1 is MDHEN and CDR2 is SYDVKM. Trimming cost V 6 bases and J 2 bases; bases outside gene matches: 9. The CDR3 reads CASRETGVGNYGYTF. In DNA form, the CDR3 reads TGTGCCAGCAGGGAAACAGGGGTAGGGAACTATGGCTACACCTTC.

This clone was seen just once. The chain links TRBV13 to TRBJ2-7, with a weak D call TRBD2 (5 bases). Trimming took 1 base from V and 6 from J, leaving 16 bases between them. CDR3 length: 15 residues. The germline CDR1 and CDR2 sequences are PRHDT and FYEKMQ (reference sequence). CDR3 amino acids: CASSLEVSAPSEQYF. CDR3 coding DNA: TGTGCCAGCAGCTTAGAGGTTAGCGCACCCTCCGAGCAGTACTTC.

V is TRBV5-4 and J is TRBJ1-1; 8 bases map to TRBD1. The trim removed 4 bases at V and 7 bases at J, leaving 9 bases unmatched. This CDR3 is built from 14 residues. Germline CDR1 reads SGHNT; CDR2 reads YYREEE (reference sequence). The DNA for the CDR3 is TGTGCCAGCAGCGCCAGGGGGCGAGGGCGTGAAGCTTTCTTT. Its translation: CASSARGRGREAFF.

The J gene is TRBJ2-3, the V gene TRBV4-1; 11 bases fit TRBD1. This CDR3 is built from 20 residues. The V and J ends lost 1 base and 9 bases, in that order; junction bases with no gene match: 21. CDR1 and CDR2 from the germline V gene are MGHRA and YSYEKL. The CDR3 sequence: CASSQGGQGVSGSIGGTQYF. Here the CDR3 DNA reads TGCGCCAGCAGCCAAGGGGGACAGGGGGTTAGCGGGAGCATAGGAGGCACGCAGTATTTT.

The CDR3 nucleotides read TGCGCCAGCAGCCAATCAGGGGTAGGAAATCAGCCCCAGCATTTT. This sequence encodes CASSQSGVGNQPQHF. The V gene is TRBV4-1, the J gene TRBJ1-5, with TRBD1 as a possible D gene (6 bases). Trimming removed 2 bases at V and 4 bases at J, with 12 bases between. The germline CDR1 and CDR2 sequences are MGHRA and YSYEKL. CDR3 length: 15 amino acids.

The rearrangement uses TRBV2 and TRBJ1-3; perhaps TRBD1 as D (5 bases). In germline, CDR1 is SNHLY, CDR2 FYNNEI. The CDR3 sequence is 13 residues long. Trimming stripped 6 bases from V and 6 bases from J, with 12 bases between. CDR3 amino acids: CASRRKGENTIYF. For the CDR3, the DNA is TGTGCCAGCAGAAGAAAAGGGGAAAACACCATATATTTT.

The CDR3 region has the DNA TGTGCCAGCAGGCGGACAGGGGAAGACGGCTACACCTTC. This codes for CASRRTGEDGYTF. The chain has TRBV6-4 and TRBJ1-2; TRBD1 matches 9 bases. The CDR3 covers 13 residues. J gave up 8 bases and V 6 bases, and 7 bases lay outside the gene matches. Germline loops: CDR1 MRHNA, CDR2 SNTAGT.

The chain links TRBV27 to TRBJ2-7; D possibly corresponds to TRBD2 (6 bases). CDR1 MNHEY and CDR2 SMNVEV come from the germline V gene (reference sequence). The CDR3 length is 15 residues. The V end lost 1 base, the J end lost 8 bases, and 18 bases lay between the germline ends. In DNA, the CDR3 is TGTGCCAGCAGTTTATTTCTAGCGCCGGTGGGGCAGCAGTACTTC. Its protein is CASSLFLAPVGQQYF.

This clone was detected only a few times. This chain uses TRBV5-1 with TRBJ2-5; 11 nucleotides line up with TRBD2. Germline-derived CDR1 and CDR2 are SGHRS and YFSETQ. V gave up 4 bases and J gave up 2 bases; unmatched junction bases: 7. This CDR3 is 16 amino acids long. The CDR3 bases are TGCGCCAGCAGCACCTTGACTAGCGGGAAGCAAGAGACCCAGTACTTC. Translated, it gives CASSTLTSGKQETQYF.

This clone was detected a few times. The rearrangement joins TRBV4-1 to TRBJ2-6; D unclear. V was pared by 2 bases and J by 1 base, with 9 bases between. The V gene's germline CDR1 is MGHRA and CDR2 YSYEKL. The length of the CDR3 is 16 residues. The CDR3 DNA is TGCGCCAGCAGCCAAATGTTCAGATCTGGGGCCAACGTCCTGACTTTC. This encodes CASSQMFRSGANVLTF.

The chain is built from TRBV13 and TRBJ2-3; 11 positions match TRBD2. The germline V gene has CDR1 PRHDT and CDR2 FYEKMQ (reference sequence). CDR3 length equals 18 residues. V lost 2 bases to trimming and J lost 0 bases; unmatched junction nucleotides: 7. CDR3 nucleotides: TGTGCCAGCAGCTTATGGCTAGCGGGAGGATCAAGCACAGATACGCAGTATTTT. As protein: CASSLWLAGGSSTDTQYF.

The chain joins TRBV4-1 to TRBJ1-1; 8 bases are shared with TRBD1. Germline V gene data show CDR1 as MGHRA and CDR2 as YSYEKL. Losses at the gene ends were 7 bases for V and 3 bases for J; bases not matched to a gene: 19. The CDR3 consists of 18 residues. CDR3 amino acids: CASIKKTRDRSLHTEAFF. The CDR3 nucleotides read TGCGCCAGCATCAAAAAGACCCGGGACAGGAGTCTGCACACTGAAGCTTTCTTT.

This chain links TRBV25-1 with TRBJ1-1; tentatively, D is TRBD1 (5 bases). CDR1 is MGHDK, CDR2 SYGVNS, per germline. There are 13 residues in the CDR3. Trimming shortened V by 5 bases and J by 1 base, and 8 bases separated the two germline ends. CDR3 sequence (DNA): TGTGCCAGCAGTCACGGGGGGAACACTGAAGCTTTCTTT. Encoded protein: CASSHGGNTEAFF.

This clone was recorded once. V gene TRBV19 combines with J gene TRBJ2-6, with 10 bases lining up with TRBD1. CDR3 length: 17 residues. The V gene's germline CDR1 is LNHDA and CDR2 SQIVND (reference sequence). V was clipped by 8 bases and J by 2 bases; unmatched bases: 9. This chain's CDR3 is CASRMGQGSPGANVLTF. The CDR3 nucleotides read TGTGCCAGTCGGATGGGACAGGGGTCGCCTGGGGCCAACGTCCTGACTTTC.

The chain links TRBV7-9 to TRBJ1-2, with D possibly matching TRBD1 (5 bases). V was shortened by 2 bases and J by 0 bases, with 13 bases between the two germline ends. The germline V gene has CDR1 SEHNR and CDR2 FQNEAQ (reference sequence). This CDR3 is 16 amino acids long. The CDR3 DNA reads TGTGCCAGCAGCTTACCCGACAGTATCCCTAACTATGGCTACACCTTC. Protein product: CASSLPDSIPNYGYTF.

CDR3 DNA sequence: TGCAGCGTTGATTTCCCGGGACAGTGGGACAATGAGCAGTTCTTC. Translated: CSVDFPGQWDNEQFF. The rearrangement joins TRBV29-1 to TRBJ2-1; 7 bases match TRBD1. This CDR3 is 15 amino acids long. J lost 5 bases, V lost 3 bases, and 10 bases had no gene match. CDR1 SQVTM and CDR2 ANQGSEA come from the germline V gene.

The rearrangement links TRBV13 to TRBJ2-1; no definite D call. CDR3 length: 13 amino acids. Germline-derived CDR1 and CDR2 are PRHDT and FYEKMQ (reference sequence). Trimming removed 5 bases from V and 9 bases from J, with 14 bases in between. Written as DNA, the CDR3 is TGTGCCAGCAGCGTCCCCCAAAACGGTGAGCAGTTCTTC. Translation: CASSVPQNGEQFF.

Only a few counts were recorded for this clone. This rearrangement joins TRBV18 to TRBJ1-5, with TRBD1 matching 9 bases. Germline V lookup: CDR1 KGHSH, CDR2 LQKENI. V was clipped by 3 bases and J by 1 base; unmatched bases: 1. There are 15 residues in the CDR3. CDR3 bases: TGTGCCAGCTCACCCGGGACAGGGAGCAATCAGCCCCAGCATTTT. Translated, it gives CASSPGTGSNQPQHF.

The V and J genes are TRBV11-3 and TRBJ2-1, with 8 bases that match TRBD1. The germline CDR1 and CDR2 sequences are SGHNT and YENEEA. V dropped 3 bases and J dropped 8; count of bases not matched to a gene: 9. The CDR3 covers 15 residues. For the CDR3, the DNA is TGTGCCAGCAGCTTCAGGGGGCTAAATGGCGATGAGCAGTTCTTC. This encodes CASSFRGLNGDEQFF.